Below are 13 T cell receptor beta chains sequenced from a single sample in a study of a mutant IDH1 vaccine in newly diagnosed glioma. This table comes from immunoSEQ multiplex PCR, and its TCRdb copy is limited to in-frame clones, with some not included. The table lists roughly 50,000 clones, around four fifths of them singletons. Antigens for these TCRs are unknown. As for time point: week 5, during vaccination. Doses consisted of 300 ug of mutant IDH1 20-mer peptide each, paired with topical imiquimod. Sequenced material: PBMCs, taken from a glioma patient whose treatment included an IDH1 peptide vaccine. Receptors originate from a woman in her 40s with glioma.

In DNA, the CDR3 is TGCGCCAGCAGCATTGTCATGGGACAGCCCCAGCATTTT. Protein: CASSIVMGQPQHF. The chain uses TRBV5-1 and TRBJ1-5; D is unresolved. The CDR3 runs to 13 residues. Trimming shortened V by 4 bases and J by 7 bases, and 12 bases separated the two germline ends. Per the germline V gene, CDR1 is SGHRS and CDR2 is YFSETQ. Full variable domain (rest looked up from reference TRBV5-1 and TRBJ1-5): KAGVTQTPRYLIKTRGQQVTLSCSPISGHRSVSWYQQTPGQGLQFLFEYFSETQRNKGNFPGRFSGRQFSNSRSEMNVSTLELGDSALYLCASSIVMGQPQHFGDGTRLSIL.

The V and J genes are TRBV6-5 and TRBJ1-5; D call uncertain. The CDR3 contains 12 residues. V was clipped by 7 bases and J by 7 bases, with 11 bases between them. CDR1 MNHEY and CDR2 SVGAGI come from the germline V gene. The CDR3: CASTTGGQPQHF. CDR3 in DNA: TGTGCCAGCACCACGGGCGGCCAGCCCCAGCATTTT.

J is TRBJ2-2 and V is TRBV2, with 10 bases identical to TRBD2. V was clipped by 2 bases and J by 5 bases; unmatched bases: 8. The germline V gene encodes CDR1 SNHLY and CDR2 FYNNEI. The CDR3 has 17 residues. Here the CDR3 DNA reads TGTGCCAGCAGTGAAAGATTTAGCGGGGGGCTGACCGGGGAGCTGTTTTTT. Its translation is CASSERFSGGLTGELFF.

V usage is TRBV10-3 and J usage is TRBJ2-5, with unresolved D. The germline CDR1 and CDR2 sequences are ENHRY and SYGVKD. Trimming pared 7 bases from V and 7 bases from J, leaving 16 bases between. This CDR3 is 13 amino acids long. DNA for the CDR3: TGTGCCATCATTGACACGGCTAGTGGGACCCAGTACTTC. Translation: CAIIDTASGTQYF.

The chain uses TRBV7-8 and TRBJ1-5, with a tentative D call TRBD1 (5 bases). The germline V gene has CDR1 SGHVS and CDR2 FQNEAQ. There are 15 residues in the CDR3. V dropped 2 bases and J dropped 5 bases, with 13 bases sitting between them. CDR3 coding DNA: TGTGCCAGCAGCTTACAGGGTCGAGGAGATCAGCCCCAGCATTTT. This codes for CASSLQGRGDQPQHF.

The chain has TRBV5-1 and TRBJ2-2; 7 bases are shared with TRBD1. V gave up 6 bases and J gave up 3 bases; unmatched junction bases: 8. This CDR3 is built from 15 residues. Germline CDR1 and CDR2: SGHRS and YFSETQ. The CDR3 sequence: CASTMGQTYTGELFF. The CDR3 DNA is TGCGCCAGCACCATGGGACAGACTTACACCGGGGAGCTGTTTTTT.

The chain couples TRBV7-2 to TRBJ1-1; tentative D call: TRBD1 (5 bases). V was pared by 11 bases and J by 4 bases, with 17 bases between. This CDR3 contains 13 residues. Looked up from germline, CDR1 is SGHTA and CDR2 is FQGNSA. Here the CDR3 reads CAHGTGRSTEAFF. As DNA, the CDR3 is TGTGCCCACGGCACAGGACGTAGCACTGAAGCTTTCTTT. Looking up the rest from reference TRBV7-2 and TRBJ1-1 gives the full variable domain: GAGVSQSPSNKVTEKGKDVELRCDPISGHTALYWYRQSLGQGLEFLIYFQGNSAPDKSGLPSDRFSAERTGGSVSTLTIQRTQQEDSAVYLCAHGTGRSTEAFFGQGTRLTVV.

This chain connects TRBV5-1 to TRBJ2-7, with a possible D match to TRBD1 (5 bases). Germline V CDR1 and CDR2: SGHRS, YFSETQ. The CDR3 length is 13 residues. The germline V and J ends were trimmed by 3 bases and 3 bases, with 10 bases remaining between them. CDR3 loop: CASSSTGFYEQYF. The CDR3 bases are TGCGCCAGCAGCTCAACAGGATTCTACGAGCAGTACTTC.

The chain is built from TRBV18 and TRBJ1-2, with 9 bases fitting TRBD1. This CDR3 comprises 16 residues. Looked up from germline, CDR1 is KGHSH and CDR2 is LQKENI. The V gene end was trimmed by 2 bases and the J gene end by 4 bases; junction bases not matched to a gene: 8. The CDR3: CASSPFPDRGLYGYTF. The CDR3 nucleotides read TGTGCCAGCTCACCATTCCCGGACAGGGGCCTCTATGGCTACACCTTC.

The gene calls are TRBV30 and TRBJ2-5; TRBD2 agrees at 9 bases. The CDR3 is 13 amino acids. V lost 4 bases and J lost 1; bases outside the gene matches: 1. Germline V gene lookup returns CDR1 GTSNPN and CDR2 SVGIG (reference sequence). The CDR3 is CAWTSGAQETQYF. As DNA, the CDR3 is TGTGCCTGGACTAGCGGGGCCCAAGAGACCCAGTACTTC. Full variable domain (remainder filled in from reference TRBV30 and TRBJ2-5): SQTIHQWPATLVQPVGSPLSLECTVEGTSNPNLYWYRQAAGRGLQLLFYSVGIGQISSEVPQNLSASRPQDRQFILSSKKLLLSDSGFYLCAWTSGAQETQYFGPGTRLLVL.

The V and J genes are TRBV5-1 and TRBJ1-1, with D perhaps TRBD1 (5 bases). Between the trimmed V and J ends, which lost 0 bases and 5 bases, there was a span of 17 bases. CDR3 length: 16 residues. Germline V lookup: CDR1 SGHRS, CDR2 YFSETQ. Here the CDR3 reads CASSLVTAFRGTEAFF. The CDR3 nucleotides are TGCGCCAGCAGCTTGGTTACGGCCTTTCGGGGGACTGAAGCTTTCTTT. The complete variable domain, with remaining parts taken from reference TRBV5-1 and TRBJ1-1, reads KAGVTQTPRYLIKTRGQQVTLSCSPISGHRSVSWYQQTPGQGLQFLFEYFSETQRNKGNFPGRFSGRQFSNSRSEMNVSTLELGDSALYLCASSLVTAFRGTEAFFGQGTRLTVV.

The chain has TRBV12-5 and TRBJ1-1; TRBD1 matches 8 bases. The CDR3 extends over 14 amino acids. V shed 1 base, J shed 3 bases, and the junction held 1 base outside the gene matches. Looked up from germline, CDR1 is LGHNT and CDR2 is FRNRAP. CDR3 sequence reads: CASGLDRGDTEAFF. The CDR3 bases are TGTGCTAGTGGTTTGGACAGGGGGGACACTGAAGCTTTCTTT.

This clone was counted once. The J gene is TRBJ1-4, the V gene TRBV5-1; weak D call: TRBD1 (6 bases). The V end lost 3 bases, the J end lost 5 bases, and 17 bases lay between the germline ends. Germline assignment: CDR1 SGHRS and CDR2 YFSETQ. The CDR3 contains 16 residues. Here the CDR3 reads CASSYKAGDSNEKLFF. The CDR3 DNA sequence: TGCGCCAGCAGCTATAAAGCAGGGGATTCCAATGAAAAACTGTTTTTT.